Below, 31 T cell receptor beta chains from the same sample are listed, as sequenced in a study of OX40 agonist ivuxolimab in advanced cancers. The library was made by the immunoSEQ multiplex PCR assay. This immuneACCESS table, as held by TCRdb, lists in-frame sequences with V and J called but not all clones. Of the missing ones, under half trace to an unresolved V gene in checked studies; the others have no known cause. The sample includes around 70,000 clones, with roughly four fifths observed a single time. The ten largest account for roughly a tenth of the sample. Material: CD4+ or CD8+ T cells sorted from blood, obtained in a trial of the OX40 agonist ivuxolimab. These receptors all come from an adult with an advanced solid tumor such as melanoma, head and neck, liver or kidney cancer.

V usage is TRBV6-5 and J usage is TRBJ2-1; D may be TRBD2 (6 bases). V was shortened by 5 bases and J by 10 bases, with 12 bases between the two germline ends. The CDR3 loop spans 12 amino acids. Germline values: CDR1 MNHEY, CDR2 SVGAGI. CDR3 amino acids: CASSLRGKEQFF. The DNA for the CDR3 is TGTGCCAGCAGTCTACGGGGGAAGGAGCAGTTCTTC.

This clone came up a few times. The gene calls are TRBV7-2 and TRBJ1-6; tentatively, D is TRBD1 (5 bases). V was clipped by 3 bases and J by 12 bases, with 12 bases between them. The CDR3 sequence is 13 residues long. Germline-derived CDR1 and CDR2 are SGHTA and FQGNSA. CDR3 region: CASSFEGQRPLHF. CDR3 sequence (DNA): TGTGCCAGCAGCTTTGAGGGGCAACGACCCCTCCACTTT.

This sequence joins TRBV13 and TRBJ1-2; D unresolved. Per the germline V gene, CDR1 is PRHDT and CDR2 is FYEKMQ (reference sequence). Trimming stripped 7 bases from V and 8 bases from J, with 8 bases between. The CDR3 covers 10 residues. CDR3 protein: CASKSGGYTF. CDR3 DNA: TGTGCCAGCAAGAGTGGGGGCTACACCTTC.

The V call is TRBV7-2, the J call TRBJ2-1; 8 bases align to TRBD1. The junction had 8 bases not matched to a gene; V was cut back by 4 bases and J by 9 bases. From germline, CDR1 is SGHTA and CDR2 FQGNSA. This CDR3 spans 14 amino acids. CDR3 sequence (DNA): TGTGCCAGCAGCTCGGACAGGGATGTAGGTGAGCAGTTCTTC. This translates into CASSSDRDVGEQFF.

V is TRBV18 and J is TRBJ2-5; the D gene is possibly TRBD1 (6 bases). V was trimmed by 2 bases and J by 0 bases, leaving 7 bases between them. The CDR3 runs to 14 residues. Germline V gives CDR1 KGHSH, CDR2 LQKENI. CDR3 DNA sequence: TGTGCCAGCTCACCAACAGGGCACCAAGAGACCCAGTACTTC. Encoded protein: CASSPTGHQETQYF.

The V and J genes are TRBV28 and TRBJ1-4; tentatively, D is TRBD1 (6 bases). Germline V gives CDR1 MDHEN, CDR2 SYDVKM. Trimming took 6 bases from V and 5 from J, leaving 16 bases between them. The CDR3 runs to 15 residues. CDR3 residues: CASRDQGLGNEKLFF. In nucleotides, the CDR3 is TGTGCCAGCAGGGACCAGGGGTTGGGGAATGAAAAACTGTTTTTT.

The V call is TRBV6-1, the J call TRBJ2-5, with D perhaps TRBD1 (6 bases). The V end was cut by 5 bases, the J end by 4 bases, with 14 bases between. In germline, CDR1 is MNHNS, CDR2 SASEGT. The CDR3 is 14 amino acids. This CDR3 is CASSSGVLLETQYF. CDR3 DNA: TGTGCCAGCAGTTCAGGGGTATTATTAGAGACCCAGTACTTC.

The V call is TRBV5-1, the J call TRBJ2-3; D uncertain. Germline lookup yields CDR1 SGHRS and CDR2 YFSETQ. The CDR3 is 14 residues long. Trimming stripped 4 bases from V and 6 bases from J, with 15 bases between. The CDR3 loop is CASSTVPGPDTQYF. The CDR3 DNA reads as TGCGCCAGCAGCACCGTCCCCGGCCCGGATACGCAGTATTTT.

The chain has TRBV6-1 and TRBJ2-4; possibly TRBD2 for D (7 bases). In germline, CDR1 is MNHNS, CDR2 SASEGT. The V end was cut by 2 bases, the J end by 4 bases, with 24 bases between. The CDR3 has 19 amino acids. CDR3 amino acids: CASSETPYGGGAAKNIQYF. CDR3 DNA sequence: TGTGCCAGCAGTGAAACCCCCTATGGTGGGGGGGCGGCAAAAAACATTCAGTACTTC.

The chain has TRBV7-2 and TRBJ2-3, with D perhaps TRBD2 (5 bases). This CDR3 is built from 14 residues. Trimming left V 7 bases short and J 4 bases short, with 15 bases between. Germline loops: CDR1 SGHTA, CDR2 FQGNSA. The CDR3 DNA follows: TGTGCCAGCACCCCCGGGGATGGATCAGATACGCAGTATTTT. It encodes CASTPGDGSDTQYF.

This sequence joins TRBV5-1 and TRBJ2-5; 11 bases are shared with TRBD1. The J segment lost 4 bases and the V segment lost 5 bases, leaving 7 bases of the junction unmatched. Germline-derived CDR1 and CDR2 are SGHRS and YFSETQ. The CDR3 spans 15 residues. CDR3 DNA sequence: TGCGCCAGCAGTTCCCGGACAGGGGGCCCAGAGACCCAGTACTTC. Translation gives CASSSRTGGPETQYF.

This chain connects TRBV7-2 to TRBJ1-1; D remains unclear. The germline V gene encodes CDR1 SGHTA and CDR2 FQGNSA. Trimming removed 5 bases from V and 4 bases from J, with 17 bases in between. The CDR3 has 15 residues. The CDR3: CASSQDLTSVTEAFF. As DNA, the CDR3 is TGTGCCAGCAGCCAAGACCTGACTAGTGTCACTGAAGCTTTCTTT.

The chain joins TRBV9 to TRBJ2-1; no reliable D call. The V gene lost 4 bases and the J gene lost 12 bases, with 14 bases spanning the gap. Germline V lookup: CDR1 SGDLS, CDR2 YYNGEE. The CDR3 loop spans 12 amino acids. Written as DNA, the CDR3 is TGTGCCAGCAGCCCCCATAGCTATGCGCAGTTCTTC. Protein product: CASSPHSYAQFF.

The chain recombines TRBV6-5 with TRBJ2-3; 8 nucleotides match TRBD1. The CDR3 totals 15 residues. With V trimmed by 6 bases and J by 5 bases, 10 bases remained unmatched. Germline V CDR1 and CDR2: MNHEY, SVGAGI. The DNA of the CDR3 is TGTGCCAGCAGGGCGACAGGGGTCGCCAAAGATACGCAGTATTTT. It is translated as CASRATGVAKDTQYF.

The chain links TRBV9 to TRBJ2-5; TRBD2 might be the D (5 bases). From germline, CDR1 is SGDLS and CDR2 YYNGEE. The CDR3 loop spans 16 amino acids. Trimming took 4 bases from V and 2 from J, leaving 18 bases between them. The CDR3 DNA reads TGTGCCAGCAGCTCAGAGGGCAGGCCGAAGCAAGAGACCCAGTACTTC. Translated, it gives CASSSEGRPKQETQYF.

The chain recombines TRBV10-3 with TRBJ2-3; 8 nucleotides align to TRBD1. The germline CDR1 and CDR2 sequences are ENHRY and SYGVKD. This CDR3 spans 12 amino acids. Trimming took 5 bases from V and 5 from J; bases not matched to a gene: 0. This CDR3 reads CAISTGGDTQYF. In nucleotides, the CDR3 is TGTGCCATCAGTACAGGGGGAGATACGCAGTATTTT.

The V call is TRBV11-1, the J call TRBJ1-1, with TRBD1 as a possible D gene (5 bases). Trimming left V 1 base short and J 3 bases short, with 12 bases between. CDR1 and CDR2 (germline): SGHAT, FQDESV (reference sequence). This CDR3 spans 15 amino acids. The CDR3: CASSLGQEGYTEAFF. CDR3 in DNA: TGTGCCAGCAGCTTAGGCCAGGAGGGGTACACTGAAGCTTTCTTT.

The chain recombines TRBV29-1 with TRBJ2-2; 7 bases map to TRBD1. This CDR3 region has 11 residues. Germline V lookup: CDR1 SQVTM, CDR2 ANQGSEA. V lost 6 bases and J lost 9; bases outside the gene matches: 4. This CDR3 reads CSVLTGRELFF. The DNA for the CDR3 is TGCAGCGTCCTGACAGGGAGGGAGCTGTTTTTT.

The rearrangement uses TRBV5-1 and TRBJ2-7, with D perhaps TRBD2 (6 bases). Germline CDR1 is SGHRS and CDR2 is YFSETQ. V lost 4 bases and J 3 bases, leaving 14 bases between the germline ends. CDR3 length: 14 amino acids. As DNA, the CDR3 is TGCGCCAGCAGCCCGGGACTGCGACTCTACGAGCAGTACTTC. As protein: CASSPGLRLYEQYF.

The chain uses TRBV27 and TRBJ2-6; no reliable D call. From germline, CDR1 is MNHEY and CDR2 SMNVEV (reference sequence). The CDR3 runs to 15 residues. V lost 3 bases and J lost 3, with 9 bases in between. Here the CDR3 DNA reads TGTGCCAGCAGTTTGATGTATTATGGGGCCAACGTCCTGACTTTC. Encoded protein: CASSLMYYGANVLTF.

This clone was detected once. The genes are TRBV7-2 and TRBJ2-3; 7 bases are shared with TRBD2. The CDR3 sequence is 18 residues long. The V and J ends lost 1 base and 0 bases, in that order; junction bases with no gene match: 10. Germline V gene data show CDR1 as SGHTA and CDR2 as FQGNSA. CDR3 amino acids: CASSLDRPLAVSTDTQYF. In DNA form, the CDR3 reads TGTGCCAGCAGCTTAGATAGACCCCTAGCGGTCAGCACAGATACGCAGTATTTT. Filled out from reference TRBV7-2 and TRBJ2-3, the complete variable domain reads GAGVSQSPSNKVTEKGKDVELRCDPISGHTALYWYRQSLGQGLEFLIYFQGNSAPDKSGLPSDRFSAERTGGSVSTLTIQRTQQEDSAVYLCASSLDRPLAVSTDTQYFGPGTRLTVL.

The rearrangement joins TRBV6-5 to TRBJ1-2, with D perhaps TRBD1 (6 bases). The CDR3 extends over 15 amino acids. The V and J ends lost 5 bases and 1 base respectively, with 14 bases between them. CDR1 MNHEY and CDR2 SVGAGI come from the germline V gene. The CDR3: CASSQQQGVNYGYTF. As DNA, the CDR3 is TGTGCCAGCAGTCAACAACAGGGTGTTAACTATGGCTACACCTTC.

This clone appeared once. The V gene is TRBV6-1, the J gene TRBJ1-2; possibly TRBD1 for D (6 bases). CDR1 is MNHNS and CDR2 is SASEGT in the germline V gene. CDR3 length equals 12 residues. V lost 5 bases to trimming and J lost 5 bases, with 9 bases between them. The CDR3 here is CASSRDTYGYTF. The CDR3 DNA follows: TGTGCCAGCAGTCGGGACACTTATGGCTACACCTTC.

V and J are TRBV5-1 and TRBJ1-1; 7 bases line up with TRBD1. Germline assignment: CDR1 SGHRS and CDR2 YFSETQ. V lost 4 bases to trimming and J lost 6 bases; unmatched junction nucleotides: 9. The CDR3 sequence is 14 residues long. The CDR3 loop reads CASSITTGFAEAFF. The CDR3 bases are TGCGCCAGCAGCATTACGACAGGGTTCGCTGAAGCTTTCTTT.

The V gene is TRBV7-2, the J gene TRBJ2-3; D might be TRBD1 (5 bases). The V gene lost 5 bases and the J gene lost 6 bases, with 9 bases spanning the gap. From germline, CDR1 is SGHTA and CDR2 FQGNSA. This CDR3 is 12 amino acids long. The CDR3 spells CASSPSGDTQYF. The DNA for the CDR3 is TGTGCCAGCAGCCCTTCAGGGGATACGCAGTATTTT.

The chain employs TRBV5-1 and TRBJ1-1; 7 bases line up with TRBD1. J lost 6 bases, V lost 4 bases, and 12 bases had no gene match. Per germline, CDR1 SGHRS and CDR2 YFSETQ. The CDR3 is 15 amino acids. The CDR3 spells CASSAPERQGPEAFF. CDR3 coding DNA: TGCGCCAGCAGCGCACCGGAGCGACAGGGCCCTGAAGCTTTCTTT.

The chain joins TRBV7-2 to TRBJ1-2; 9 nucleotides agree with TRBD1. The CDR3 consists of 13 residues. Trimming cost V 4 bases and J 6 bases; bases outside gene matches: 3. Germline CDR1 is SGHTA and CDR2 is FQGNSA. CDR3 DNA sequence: TGTGCCAGCAGCTACCGGGACAGGGATGGCTACACCTTC. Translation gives CASSYRDRDGYTF.

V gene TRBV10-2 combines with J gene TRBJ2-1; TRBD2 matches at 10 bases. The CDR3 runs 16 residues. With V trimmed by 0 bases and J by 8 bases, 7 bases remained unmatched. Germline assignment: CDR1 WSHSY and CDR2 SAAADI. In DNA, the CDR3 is TGCGCCAGCAGTGAGTCGCCTAGCGGGAGTTTGGATGAGCAGTTCTTC. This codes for CASSESPSGSLDEQFF.

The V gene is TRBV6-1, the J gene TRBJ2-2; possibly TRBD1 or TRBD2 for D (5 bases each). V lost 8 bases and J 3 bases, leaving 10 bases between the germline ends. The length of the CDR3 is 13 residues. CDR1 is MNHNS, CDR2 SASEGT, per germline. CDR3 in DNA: TGTGCCAGCGGGACGGACCACACCGGGGAGCTGTTTTTT. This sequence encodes CASGTDHTGELFF.

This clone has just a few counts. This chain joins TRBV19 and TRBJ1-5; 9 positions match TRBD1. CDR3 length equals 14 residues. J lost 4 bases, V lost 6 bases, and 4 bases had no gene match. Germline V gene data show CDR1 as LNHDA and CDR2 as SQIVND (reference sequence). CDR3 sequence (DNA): TGTGCCAGTAGGGACAGGGGTATTAATCAGCCCCAGCATTTT. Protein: CASRDRGINQPQHF. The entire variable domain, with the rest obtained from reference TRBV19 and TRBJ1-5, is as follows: DGGITQSPKYLFRKEGQNVTLSCEQNLNHDAMYWYRQDPGQGLRLIYYSQIVNDFQKGDIAEGYSVSREKKESFPLTVTSAQKNPTAFYLCASRDRGINQPQHFGDGTRLSIL.

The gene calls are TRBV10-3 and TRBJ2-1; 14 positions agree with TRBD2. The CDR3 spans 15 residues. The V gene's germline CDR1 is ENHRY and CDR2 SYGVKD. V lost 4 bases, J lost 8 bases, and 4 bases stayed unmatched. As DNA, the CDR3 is TGTGCCATCAGTGGAGGGACTAGCGGGAGCTATGAGCAGTTCTTC. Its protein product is CAISGGTSGSYEQFF.